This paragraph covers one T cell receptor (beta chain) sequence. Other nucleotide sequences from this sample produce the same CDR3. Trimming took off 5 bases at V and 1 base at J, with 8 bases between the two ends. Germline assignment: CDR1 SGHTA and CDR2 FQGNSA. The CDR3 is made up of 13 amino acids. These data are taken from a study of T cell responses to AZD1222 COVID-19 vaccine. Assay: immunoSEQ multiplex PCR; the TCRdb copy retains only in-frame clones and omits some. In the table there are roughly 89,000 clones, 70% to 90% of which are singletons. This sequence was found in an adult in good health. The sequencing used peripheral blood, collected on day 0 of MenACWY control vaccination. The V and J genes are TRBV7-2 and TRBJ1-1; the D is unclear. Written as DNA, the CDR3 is TGTGCCAGCAGCCCGGGCCCGAACACTGAAGCTTTCTTT. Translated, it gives CASSPGPNTEAFF.